This TCR beta chain was captured by sequencing in a study of T-cell reconstitution after alpha-beta-depleted transplantation in children. As it was prepared, the TCRbeta library received unique molecular identifiers. One entry per CDR3 protein results from TCRdb running MiXCR on the PCR reads. The table records some 290,000 distinct CDR3 sequences, 9.9% of them present only once. CDR1 SGHRS and CDR2 YFSETQ come from the germline V gene. V was shortened by 2 bases and J by 4 bases, with 18 bases between the two germline ends. The CDR3 runs to 16 residues. The clonotype was recovered from a human donor who donated a stem cell graft to a child with SCID. The material sequenced was PBMCs from the stem cell graft donor, taken from the stem cell graft. This rearrangement joins TRBV5-1 to TRBJ1-1; D may be TRBD1 (5 bases). DNA of the CDR3: TGCGCCAGCAGCTTATCAGGGTTAATCAGGGCCACTGAAGCTTTCTTT. As protein: CASSLSGLIRATEAFF.